The clone carrying this TCR beta chain turned up a few times. Individual cDNA molecules received unique molecular identifiers during library preparation. TCRdb recomputed calls from the 5' RACE reads with MiXCR, one row per CDR3 protein. The data contain about 70,000 distinct CDR3 sequences, roughly 14% of them singletons. The data were obtained in a study of early T cells in non-severe SARS-CoV-2 infection. Study background: RNA in bulk from unsorted whole blood was sequenced, and chains were unpaired.

CDR3 size: 12 residues. Trimming cost V 5 bases and J 1 base, with 6 bases left between them. Looked up from germline, CDR1 is SGHDN and CDR2 is FVKESK. The chain combines TRBV14 with TRBJ2-7; unclear D gene. The material sequenced was whole blood, taken at baseline. This clonotype was sampled from an adult who was a healthcare worker with PCR-confirmed SARS-CoV-2 infection or an uninfected control (not recorded which). CDR3: CASSMESYEQYF. The CDR3 DNA follows: TGTGCCAGCAGCATGGAATCCTACGAGCAGTACTTC.